Included here is one TCR beta chain sequence, with context. This record comes from a study of blood T cell repertoires in COVID-19. Study information: Donors in the United States, Italy and Spain gave samples during acute or convalescent COVID-19. Sources were T cells, B-cell-depleted T cells, or PBMCs; the material itself was cDNA or gDNA.

Authors' data handling: Quantification of nucleated cells was approximated via reference gene primer amplification. Sequenced by immunoSEQ multiplex PCR; TCRdb stores in-frame clones only, minus some. V, J and clone size derive from that table, while D and trimming were established from the DNA sequence. The sample lists roughly 100,000 clones, 70% to 90% seen once, with 2% to 2.5% in the top ten. The TCR originated in a human donor in a cohort sampled during active COVID-19. The specimen sequenced was peripheral blood.

CDR3 loop: CASRPGQGIEKLFF. The CDR3 DNA sequence: TGCGCCAGCAGGCCGGGACAGGGGATCGAAAAACTGTTTTTT. The rearrangement joins TRBV5-1 to TRBJ1-4; 10 bases agree with TRBD1. V trimming: 5 bases; J trimming: 8 bases; junction bases outside the gene matches: 6. The CDR3 runs to 14 residues. Germline V gives CDR1 SGHRS, CDR2 YFSETQ. The complete variable domain, with remaining parts taken from reference TRBV5-1 and TRBJ1-4, reads KAGVTQTPRYLIKTRGQQVTLSCSPISGHRSVSWYQQTPGQGLQFLFEYFSETQRNKGNFPGRFSGRQFSNSRSEMNVSTLELGDSALYLCASRPGQGIEKLFFGSGTQLSVL.